This is a list of T cell receptor beta chains from one sample in a study of identical twins. TCRdb called the 5' RACE reads again in MiXCR, with one record for every CDR3 protein. The table records 300,000 to 400,000 distinct CDR3 sequences, 9% to 15% of them present only once. The same specimen was also included in a second study, on yellow fever vaccine responses in identical twins.

Sequencing was carried out using CD8+ T cells sorted from blood. These receptors all stem from a woman between 18 and 30 years old in good health. CDR3s include the opening cysteine and the closing phenylalanine or tryptophan. Each record gives: D gene, clone size, V gene, J gene, CDR3 protein, CDR3 DNA. A D gene is named only where the DNA matches it firmly. A clone size is listed for some rows: how often the clone was seen (once, few, many), or a class if it is expanded.

-	-	TRBV4-1	TRBJ1-1	CASSQDSGFMNTEAFF	TGCGCCAGCAGCCAAGATTCGGGGTTTATGAACACTGAAGCTTTCTTT
TRBD2	-	TRBV7-6	TRBJ2-2	CASSSTGLGAGELFF	TGTGCCAGCAGCTCTACGGGACTAGGGGCCGGGGAGCTGTTTTTT
-	many	TRBV12-3/TRBV12-4	TRBJ1-1	CASSLGRGNTEAFF	TGTGCCAGCAGCCTTGGCAGGGGGAACACTGAAGCTTTCTTT
TRBD2	few	TRBV7-9	TRBJ2-1	CASSFPTSGGGNEQFF	TGTGCCAGCAGCTTTCCGACTAGCGGGGGAGGCAATGAGCAGTTCTTC
TRBD1	few	TRBV25-1	TRBJ1-2	CASSSPRTGNDGYTF	TGTGCCAGCAGTTCCCCCCGGACAGGGAACGATGGCTACACCTTC
TRBD1	few	TRBV19	TRBJ2-1	CASSIVGQHNEQFF	TGTGCCAGTAGTATAGTGGGACAGCACAATGAGCAGTTCTTC
-	few	TRBV19	TRBJ2-1	CATKGARGISNEQFF	TGTGCCACCAAGGGAGCCAGGGGCATTTCGAATGAGCAGTTCTTC
-	many	TRBV14	TRBJ2-1	CASSRTLHNEQFF	TGTGCCAGCAGTCGGACTCTTCACAATGAGCAGTTCTTC
TRBD2	-	TRBV7-2	TRBJ2-7	CASSPGRGYYEQYF	TGTGCCAGCAGCCCCGGGCGGGGGTACTACGAGCAGTACTTC
TRBD2	many	TRBV4-1	TRBJ2-4	CASSQDLAVQNIQYF	TGCGCCAGCAGCCAAGATCTAGCGGTCCAAAACATTCAGTACTTC
TRBD1	few	TRBV11-1	TRBJ2-1	CASSLAEMGQATYNEQFF	TGTGCCAGCAGCTTAGCTGAGATGGGACAGGCCACTTACAATGAGCAGTTCTTC
-	few	TRBV28	TRBJ2-1	CASSLSWESEQFF	TGTGCCAGCAGTTTAAGTTGGGAGAGTGAGCAGTTCTTC
TRBD2	-	TRBV12-3/TRBV12-4	TRBJ2-3	CASSSGTSGTDTQYF	TGTGCCAGCAGTTCCGGGACTAGTGGAACAGATACGCAGTATTTT
TRBD1	few	TRBV12-3/TRBV12-4	TRBJ1-4	CASSWDRGNEKLFF	TGTGCCAGCAGTTGGGACAGGGGGAATGAAAAACTGTTTTTT
-	-	TRBV15	TRBJ2-1	CATSRVDGVGSWFF	TGTGCCACCAGCAGAGTCGATGGGGTCGGGAGCTGGTTCTTC
TRBD1	-	TRBV25-1	TRBJ1-5	CASSTPGTGISQPQHF	TGTGCCAGCAGTACCCCCGGGACAGGGATTTCACAGCCCCAGCATTTT